Described below is a single TCR beta chain sequence and its context. Profiling relied on immunoSEQ multiplex PCR, and the TCRdb table lists in-frame clones only, not all of them. The data contain approximately 150,000 clones, roughly 89% of them singletons. The entry originates in a study of blood T cell repertoires in COVID-19. As for the study in general: Material from acute and convalescent COVID-19 was sourced from the United States, Italy and Spain. Nucleic acid was either cDNA or gDNA, and it came from T cells, B-cell-depleted T cells, or PBMCs.

Material: peripheral blood. The sequence came from a human donor in a cohort sampled during active COVID-19.

The CDR3: CASSLGPSTGNYGYTF. Written as DNA, the CDR3 is TGCGCCAGCAGCTTGGGCCCTTCGACGGGTAACTATGGCTACACCTTC. The chain has TRBV5-1 and TRBJ1-2; D is unclear. Germline assignment: CDR1 SGHRS and CDR2 YFSETQ. Trimming took off 0 bases at V and 1 base at J, with 13 bases between the two ends. The CDR3 is 16 amino acids.